This paragraph covers one TCR beta chain sequence. Its specificity is unknown. Donors gave around 9.3 milliliters of peripheral blood apiece. This sample was taken from a study of blood T cells in healthy people across ages. Broader study findings: The diversity estimates, figures obtained from one million T cells, were considered underestimates.

The CDR3 is made up of 15 amino acids. V was pared by 3 bases and J by 4 bases, with 4 bases of the junction left unmatched. From germline, CDR1 is SGHRS and CDR2 YFSETQ. Through a sample-barcoded 5' primer and a J-beta primer mix, a second PCR was run for roughly 7 to 11 cycles. TCRdb reprocessed the 5' RACE reads with MiXCR, giving one entry per CDR3 protein. Of roughly 700,000 distinct CDR3 sequences listed, around 25% were seen once; the top ten hold more than 8%. These data also featured in a second study, about T cells of mothers and their children. That work states: Over 8.5 million TCR beta CDR3 reads were obtained from each mother, and approximately 3 million from each child.

The chain recombines TRBV5-1 with TRBJ2-3; 11 nucleotides agree with TRBD2. What was sequenced was blood. This receptor was taken from a boy under 18 in good health. The CDR3 bases are TGCGCCAGCAGCTCGGGGACTAGCGGAGCAGATACGCAGTATTTT. Translating gives CASSSGTSGADTQYF.